The TCR beta chain under discussion was sequenced for a study of T-cell memory formation after mild COVID-19. The germline V gene has CDR1 SGHVS and CDR2 FQNEAQ. The J segment lost 4 bases and the V segment lost 2 bases, leaving 4 bases of the junction unmatched. This CDR3 region has 15 residues. TCRdb redid the calling of the 5' RACE reads with MiXCR, one entry per CDR3 protein. The sample includes around 83,000 distinct CDR3 sequences, roughly 25% seen only once; the top ten take under 55%. This clonotype was detected many times. The sequenced sample was PBMCs or a T cell subset sorted from them (not recorded which). The V gene is TRBV7-8, the J gene TRBJ2-5; 10 nucleotides line up with TRBD2. This receptor was taken from a man between 18 and 29 years old who had mild COVID-19 (a few samples of this study predate the infection). Cell type and time point are not known. The CDR3 DNA reads TGTGCCAGCAGCTTACAGCGGGGGGGCCGAGAGACCCAGTACTTC. This encodes CASSLQRGGRETQYF.